The entry below describes one TCR beta chain. Its antigen is not known. Assay: immunoSEQ multiplex PCR; the TCRdb copy retains only in-frame clones and omits some. The table shows thousands of clones, with approximately 77% occurring only once. This entry belongs to a study of high-grade serous ovarian cancer treatment subgroups. V lost 2 bases and J lost 5; bases outside the gene matches: 7. The CDR3 has 17 residues. Germline values: CDR1 MNHEY, CDR2 SMNVEV (reference sequence). Tumor samples were obtained before definitive surgery or chemotherapy. Study results and limitations: CDR1 and CDR2 were left unanalyzed; analyses focused on CDR3. Repertoire similarity ranged about 0.095 to 0.8 between tumors of one patient. Higher neoantigen levels went with greater TCR clonal relatedness. These tumor repertoires lack spatial information from bulk sequencing.

The receptor was derived from a human donor with high-grade serous ovarian cancer. The chain links TRBV27 to TRBJ1-4; 11 bases line up with TRBD1. What was sequenced was tumor tissue. CDR3 loop: CASSLGWDRGSNEKLFF. In nucleotides, the CDR3 is TGTGCCAGCAGTTTAGGATGGGACAGGGGGTCAAATGAAAAACTGTTTTTT.